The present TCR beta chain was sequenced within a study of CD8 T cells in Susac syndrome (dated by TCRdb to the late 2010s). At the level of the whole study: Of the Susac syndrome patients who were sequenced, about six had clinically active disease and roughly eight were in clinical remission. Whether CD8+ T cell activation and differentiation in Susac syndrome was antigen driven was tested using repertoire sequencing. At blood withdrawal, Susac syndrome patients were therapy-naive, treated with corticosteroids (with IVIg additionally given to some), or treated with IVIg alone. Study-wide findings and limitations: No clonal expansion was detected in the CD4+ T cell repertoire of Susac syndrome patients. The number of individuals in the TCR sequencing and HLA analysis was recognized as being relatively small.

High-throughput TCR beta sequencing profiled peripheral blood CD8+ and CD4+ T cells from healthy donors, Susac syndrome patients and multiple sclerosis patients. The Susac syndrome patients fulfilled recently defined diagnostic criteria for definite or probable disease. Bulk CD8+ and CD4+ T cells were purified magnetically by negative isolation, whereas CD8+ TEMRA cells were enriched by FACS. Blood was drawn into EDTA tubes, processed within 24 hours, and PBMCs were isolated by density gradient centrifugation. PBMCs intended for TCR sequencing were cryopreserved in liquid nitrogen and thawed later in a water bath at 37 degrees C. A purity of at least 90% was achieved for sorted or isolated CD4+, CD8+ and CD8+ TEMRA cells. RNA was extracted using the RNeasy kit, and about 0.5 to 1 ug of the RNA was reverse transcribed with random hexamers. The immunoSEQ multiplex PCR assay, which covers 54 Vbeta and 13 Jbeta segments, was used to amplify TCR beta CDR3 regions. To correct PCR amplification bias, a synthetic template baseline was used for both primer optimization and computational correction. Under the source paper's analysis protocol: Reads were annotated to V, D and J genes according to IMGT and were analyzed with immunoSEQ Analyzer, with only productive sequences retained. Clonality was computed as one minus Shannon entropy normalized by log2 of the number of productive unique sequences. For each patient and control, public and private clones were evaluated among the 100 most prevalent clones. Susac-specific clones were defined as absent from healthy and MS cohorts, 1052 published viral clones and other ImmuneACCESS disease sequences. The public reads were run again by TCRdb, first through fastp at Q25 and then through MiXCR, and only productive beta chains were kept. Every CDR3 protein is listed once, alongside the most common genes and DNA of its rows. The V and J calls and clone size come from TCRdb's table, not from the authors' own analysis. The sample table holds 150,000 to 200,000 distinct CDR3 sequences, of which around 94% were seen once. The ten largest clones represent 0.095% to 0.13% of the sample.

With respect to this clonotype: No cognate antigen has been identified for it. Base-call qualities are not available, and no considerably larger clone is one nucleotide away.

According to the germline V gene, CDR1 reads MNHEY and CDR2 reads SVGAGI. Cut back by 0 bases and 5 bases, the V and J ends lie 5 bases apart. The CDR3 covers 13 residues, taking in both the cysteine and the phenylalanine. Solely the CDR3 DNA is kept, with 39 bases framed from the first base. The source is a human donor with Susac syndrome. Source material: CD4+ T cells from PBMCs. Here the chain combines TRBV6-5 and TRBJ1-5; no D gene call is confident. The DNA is TGTGCCAGCAGTTACTCGACGGATCAGCCCCAGCATTTT. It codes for CASSYSTDQPQHF.